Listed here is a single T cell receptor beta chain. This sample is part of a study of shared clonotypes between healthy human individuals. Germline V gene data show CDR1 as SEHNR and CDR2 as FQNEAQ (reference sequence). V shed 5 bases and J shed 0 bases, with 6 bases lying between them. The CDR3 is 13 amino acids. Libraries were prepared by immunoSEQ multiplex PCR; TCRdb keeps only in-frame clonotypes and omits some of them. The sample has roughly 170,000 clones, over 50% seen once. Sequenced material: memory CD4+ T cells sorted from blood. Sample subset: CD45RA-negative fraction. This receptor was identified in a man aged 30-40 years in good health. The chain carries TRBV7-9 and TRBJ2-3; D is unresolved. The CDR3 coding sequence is TGTGCCAGCAGCCCCGACAGCACAGATACGCAGTATTTT. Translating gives CASSPDSTDTQYF.